The rows below give T cell receptor beta chains drawn from one sample of a study of cytomegalovirus exposure and HLA in healthy donors. Assay: immunoSEQ multiplex PCR; the TCRdb copy retains only in-frame clones and omits some. This repertoire includes 100,000 to 150,000 clones. Sequencing was carried out using PBMCs. The origin of the receptors is a man aged 18 to 30 in good health and CMV-seronegative. Both conserved end residues are part of each CDR3. A D gene is named only where the DNA matches it firmly.

v_call,j_call,d_call,cdr3_length,cdr3_nt,cdr3_aa
TRBV2,TRBJ2-3,TRBD1,13,TGTGCCAGCAGTGGACAGGGAACAGATACGCAGTATTTT,CASSGQGTDTQYF
TRBV5-1,TRBJ1-2,-,15,TGCGCCAGCAGCCTGGAAGCGCGGGCAGCCATTGGCTACACCTTC,CASSLEARAAIGYTF
TRBV27,TRBJ1-4,TRBD1,16,TGTGCCAGCAGTTTAGGGGGACAGACTATTAATGAAAAACTGTTTTTT,CASSLGGQTINEKLFF
TRBV27,TRBJ1-1,-,15,TGTGCCAGCAGTTTTCGTGTCTCGGTCAACACTGAAGCTTTCTTT,CASSFRVSVNTEAFF
TRBV15,TRBJ2-7,-,12,TGTGCCACCAGCAGAGATTATAGCGAGCAGTACTTC,CATSRDYSEQYF
TRBV5-4,TRBJ2-3,TRBD2,15,TGTGCCAGCAGCAGCGGGACTCCTGAGGGAGATACGCAGTATTTT,CASSSGTPEGDTQYF
TRBV9,TRBJ2-1,-,13,TGTGCCAGCAGCGTGTTTAATTACAATGAGCAGTTCTTC,CASSVFNYNEQFF
TRBV6-4,TRBJ1-4,TRBD1,16,TGTGCCAGCAGTGCCGGTCAGGGGGCAGCTAATGAAAAACTGTTTTTT,CASSAGQGAANEKLFF
TRBV18,TRBJ1-1,-,18,TGTGCCAGCTCACCAAAGCCGAAAACCCCGCTAACGAACACTGAAGCTTTCTTT,CASSPKPKTPLTNTEAFF
TRBV6-5,TRBJ2-2,-,16,TGTGCCAGCAGTTACTTAGCGCAGGGCGGGGCCGGGGAGCTGTTTTTT,CASSYLAQGGAGELFF
TRBV7-6,TRBJ2-3,TRBD1,14,TGTGCCAGCAGCTCCGGGACAGGTTCAGATACGCAGTATTTT,CASSSGTGSDTQYF
TRBV19,TRBJ1-1,-,17,TGTGCCAGTAGTTCCGCCCCACAGAGCACCCCTTATCCTGAAGCTTTCTTT,CASSSAPQSTPYPEAFF
TRBV18,TRBJ2-7,TRBD1,15,TGTGCCAGCTCACTCGGGACAGGGTTAACCTACGAGCAGTACTTC,CASSLGTGLTYEQYF
TRBV5-4,TRBJ2-3,TRBD1,16,TGTGCCAGCAGCTTTCGGACAGGGACGAACACAGATACGCAGTATTTT,CASSFRTGTNTDTQYF
TRBV4-1,TRBJ2-5,-,14,TGCGCCAGCAGCCAACCTAGAGCGCGGGAGACCCAGTACTTC,CASSQPRARETQYF
TRBV7-8,TRBJ1-2,TRBD1,15,TGTGCCAGCAGCTTGCGGGACAGGGCAAGCTATGGCTACACCTTC,CASSLRDRASYGYTF
TRBV5-1,TRBJ2-3,-,14,TGCGCCAGCAGCTGGGGCGACTCCACAGATACGCAGTATTTT,CASSWGDSTDTQYF
TRBV11-2,TRBJ1-2,TRBD1,13,TGTGCCAGCAGCCAGGGACAGGGACATGGCTACACCTTC,CASSQGQGHGYTF
TRBV25-1,TRBJ1-2,TRBD1,14,TGTGCCAGCAGTCCGGGACAGGGAACAGTTGGCTACACCTTC,CASSPGQGTVGYTF
TRBV6-1,TRBJ1-3,-,16,TGTGCCAGCAGTGCCCTGGACAGTCACTCTGGAAACACCATATATTTT,CASSALDSHSGNTIYF
TRBV5-1,TRBJ2-1,-,14,TGCGCCAGCAGTTCTGGACAGCTTTACAATGAGCAGTTCTTC,CASSSGQLYNEQFF
TRBV5-1,TRBJ1-4,-,13,TGCGCCAGCAGCCACCCGGGGGATGAAAAACTGTTTTTT,CASSHPGDEKLFF
TRBV29-1,TRBJ2-2,TRBD1,14,TGCAGCACCTGGACAGGGGGCGACACCGGGGAGCTGTTTTTT,CSTWTGGDTGELFF
TRBV18,TRBJ2-5,-,13,TGTGCCAGCTCGCCGGGGGACCAAGAGACCCAGTACTTC,CASSPGDQETQYF
TRBV7-3,TRBJ1-1,-,13,TGTGCCAGCAGCTTCGGCGGCGGGACTGAAGCTTTCTTT,CASSFGGGTEAFF
TRBV28,TRBJ2-2,-,16,TGTGCCAGCAGTTGGAGGGGAGAGGAGGGCACCGGGGAGCTGTTTTTT,CASSWRGEEGTGELFF
TRBV5-4,TRBJ2-1,-,15,TGTGCCAGCCACCGCGGGATCCTTTCCTACAATGAGCAGTTCTTC,CASHRGILSYNEQFF
TRBV18,TRBJ2-1,-,13,TGTGCCAGCTCACCACCGCTAGCCAATGAGCAGTTCTTC,CASSPPLANEQFF
TRBV6-5,TRBJ2-3,TRBD1,13,TGTGCCAGCAGACCAACAGGGGCAGATACGCAGTATTTT,CASRPTGADTQYF
TRBV10-2,TRBJ2-7,-,14,TGCGCCAGCAGTGACCGGGACACTCCCTACGAGCAGTACTTC,CASSDRDTPYEQYF
TRBV5-6,TRBJ2-5,TRBD1,15,TGTGCCAGCAGCCGGGACAGGGGGGTTCAAGAGACCCAGTACTTC,CASSRDRGVQETQYF
TRBV4-2,TRBJ1-1,-,17,TGTGCCAGCAGCCAAGAACGGGAGACACCCATGAACACTGAAGCTTTCTTT,CASSQERETPMNTEAFF
TRBV29-1,TRBJ1-3,-,15,TGCAGCGTTGGGGACATCCCCTTCTCTGGAAACACCATATATTTT,CSVGDIPFSGNTIYF
TRBV19,TRBJ2-3,TRBD2,15,TGTGCCAGTAGTACCGGACTAGCGGGATCAGATACGCAGTATTTT,CASSTGLAGSDTQYF
TRBV11-2,TRBJ1-1,TRBD1,13,TGTGCCAGCGGATGGGACAGGGGACCTGAAGCTTTCTTT,CASGWDRGPEAFF
TRBV19,TRBJ2-7,TRBD2,16,TGTGCCAGTTCCTGGGAGTTAGCGGGCGGTTCCTACGAGCAGTACTTC,CASSWELAGGSYEQYF